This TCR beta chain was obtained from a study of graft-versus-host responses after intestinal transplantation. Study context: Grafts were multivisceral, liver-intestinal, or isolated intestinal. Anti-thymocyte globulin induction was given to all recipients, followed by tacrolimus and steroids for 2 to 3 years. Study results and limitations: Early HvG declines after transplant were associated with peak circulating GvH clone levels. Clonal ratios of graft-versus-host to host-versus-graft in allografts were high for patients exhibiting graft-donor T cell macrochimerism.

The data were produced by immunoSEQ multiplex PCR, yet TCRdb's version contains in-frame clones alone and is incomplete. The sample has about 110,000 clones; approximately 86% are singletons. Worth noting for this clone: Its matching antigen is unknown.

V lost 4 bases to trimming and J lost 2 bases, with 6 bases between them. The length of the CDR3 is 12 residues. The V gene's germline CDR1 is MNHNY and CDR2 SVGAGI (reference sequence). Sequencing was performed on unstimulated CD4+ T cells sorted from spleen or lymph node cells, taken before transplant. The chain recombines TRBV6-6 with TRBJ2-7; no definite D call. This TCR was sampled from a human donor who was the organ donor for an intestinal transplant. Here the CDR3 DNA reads TGTGCCAGCAGTTCCCGAACCTACGAGCAGTACTTC. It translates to CASSSRTYEQYF.